Below are 31 T cell receptor beta chains sequenced from a single sample in a study of OX40 agonist ivuxolimab in advanced cancers. Sequencing used immunoSEQ multiplex PCR; TCRdb keeps in-frame clones, though not all of them. The sample holds approximately 60,000 clones; roughly 84% are singletons and the top ten take about 2.5%. This specimen consisted of CD4+ or CD8+ T cells sorted from blood, obtained in a trial of the OX40 agonist ivuxolimab. All receptors come from an adult with an advanced solid tumor such as melanoma, head and neck, liver or kidney cancer.

The rearrangement links TRBV4-1 to TRBJ2-2; a weak D match, TRBD2 (6 bases). The CDR3 consists of 19 residues. Germline CDR1 and CDR2: MGHRA and YSYEKL. Trimming took 0 bases from V and 5 from J, leaving 22 bases between them. DNA of the CDR3: TGCGCCAGCAGCCAAGACCGCGAAGGGGTCGGGAGATTGACCGGGGAGCTGTTTTTT. Protein sequence: CASSQDREGVGRLTGELFF.

This chain links TRBV7-8 with TRBJ2-3; D may match TRBD1 or TRBD2 (6 bases each). This CDR3 is built from 16 residues. The ends were cut back, 5 bases at V and 3 bases at J, with 18 bases in the middle. CDR1 and CDR2 (germline): SGHVS, FQNEAQ. CDR3 nucleotide sequence: TGTGCCAGCAGCCCCCTGGGGGGCCTTCAGACAGATACGCAGTATTTT. Protein product: CASSPLGGLQTDTQYF.

The chain recombines TRBV6-5 with TRBJ2-7, with 8 bases matching TRBD1. CDR3 length: 14 amino acids. Trimming took 5 bases from V and 0 from J; bases not matched to a gene: 3. CDR1 is MNHEY and CDR2 is SVGAGI in the germline V gene. The DNA of the CDR3 is TGTGCCAGCAGTCTCGACAGGGGCTCCTACGAGCAGTACTTC. Translating gives CASSLDRGSYEQYF.

The V call is TRBV5-1, the J call TRBJ2-7, with TRBD2 matching over 10 bases. The V segment lost 0 bases and the J segment 2 bases; nucleotides outside the gene matches: 2. Germline values: CDR1 SGHRS, CDR2 YFSETQ. The CDR3 spans 15 residues. The CDR3 nucleotides are TGCGCCAGCAGCTTGGAGCGGGGGGGAGCCTACGAGCAGTACTTC. Translation: CASSLERGGAYEQYF.

The chain employs TRBV7-2 and TRBJ2-5, with D tentatively TRBD1 (6 bases). CDR3 length: 13 amino acids. V lost 5 bases to trimming and J lost 5 bases, with 12 bases between them. Germline CDR1 is SGHTA and CDR2 is FQGNSA. DNA of the CDR3: TGTGCCAGCAGCCACAGGGTAGGGGAGACCCAGTACTTC. It codes for CASSHRVGETQYF.

For the CDR3, the DNA is TGTGCCAGCTCACCTGGGCTCTCTGGGGCCAACGTCCTGACTTTC. Its protein product is CASSPGLSGANVLTF. The chain recombines TRBV18 with TRBJ2-6; D is unresolved. Germline CDR1 and CDR2: KGHSH and LQKENI. The V and J ends lost 3 bases and 0 bases respectively, with 6 bases between them. This CDR3 has 15 residues.

This rearrangement joins TRBV5-1 to TRBJ1-4, with TRBD1 identical over 10 bases. The germline V gene has CDR1 SGHRS and CDR2 YFSETQ. The CDR3 has 16 amino acids. V lost 2 bases and J lost 5; bases outside the gene matches: 6. The CDR3 DNA sequence: TGCGCCAGCAGCTTAAGGACAGGGGGTCCCAATGAAAAACTGTTTTTT. The encoded protein is CASSLRTGGPNEKLFF.

V and J are TRBV18 and TRBJ2-7; the match to TRBD2 covers 8 bases. The CDR3 runs to 16 residues. The V gene end was trimmed by 2 bases and the J gene end by 5 bases; junction bases not matched to a gene: 11. CDR1 is KGHSH, CDR2 LQKENI, per germline. The CDR3 nucleotides are TGTGCCAGCTCACCATATACGGGACTAGAAGTCCACGAGCAGTACTTC. Its protein is CASSPYTGLEVHEQYF.

The chain combines TRBV6-1 with TRBJ1-1; no definite D call. V lost 1 base and J 1 base, leaving 7 bases between the germline ends. CDR1 is MNHNS, CDR2 SASEGT, per germline. The CDR3 runs to 14 residues. The CDR3, as DNA: TGTGCCAGCAGTGAAGGGCACTGGAACACTGAAGCTTTCTTT. Residues: CASSEGHWNTEAFF.

This clone has a count of ten or more. CDR3 sequence: CASSIRRSDSNQPQHF. Here the CDR3 DNA reads TGTGCCAGCAGCATCCGACGGTCAGATAGCAATCAGCCCCAGCATTTT. This chain uses TRBV7-2 with TRBJ1-5, with D unclear. Looked up from germline, CDR1 is SGHTA and CDR2 is FQGNSA. The germline V and J ends were trimmed by 5 bases and 0 bases, with 14 bases remaining between them. CDR3 length: 16 amino acids. Full variable domain (rest looked up from reference TRBV7-2 and TRBJ1-5): GAGVSQSPSNKVTEKGKDVELRCDPISGHTALYWYRQSLGQGLEFLIYFQGNSAPDKSGLPSDRFSAERTGGSVSTLTIQRTQQEDSAVYLCASSIRRSDSNQPQHFGDGTRLSIL.

This chain uses TRBV30 with TRBJ1-1; 9 nucleotides line up with TRBD1. The CDR3 extends over 16 amino acids. Germline values: CDR1 GTSNPN, CDR2 SVGIG (reference sequence). Losses at the gene ends were 0 bases for V and 0 bases for J; bases not matched to a gene: 5. The CDR3 sequence: CAWSVSGQGMNTEAFF. The CDR3 nucleotides read TGTGCCTGGAGTGTAAGCGGACAGGGGATGAACACTGAAGCTTTCTTT.

This chain connects TRBV5-4 to TRBJ1-2, with D perhaps matching TRBD1 (5 bases). Trimming took off 3 bases at V and 3 bases at J, with 18 bases between the two ends. In germline, CDR1 is SGHNT, CDR2 YYREEE (reference sequence). The CDR3 runs to 16 residues. The CDR3 region is CASSSVGAGKYYGYTF. In DNA form, the CDR3 reads TGTGCCAGCAGCTCGGTGGGCGCAGGGAAATACTATGGCTACACCTTC. The complete variable domain, with remaining parts taken from reference TRBV5-4 and TRBJ1-2, reads ETGVTQSPTHLIKTRGQQVTLRCSSQSGHNTVSWYQQALGQGPQFIFQYYREEENGRGNFPPRFSGLQFPNYSSELNVNALELDDSALYLCASSSVGAGKYYGYTFGSGTRLTVV.

Only a few counts were recorded for this clone. The V call is TRBV5-4, the J call TRBJ2-2; D remains ambiguous. V was shortened by 1 base and J by 5 bases, with 12 bases between the two germline ends. This CDR3 contains 15 residues. The germline V gene has CDR1 SGHNT and CDR2 YYREEE (reference sequence). This CDR3 reads CASSLNSFWTGELFF. Written as DNA, the CDR3 is TGTGCCAGCAGCTTGAATTCGTTCTGGACCGGGGAGCTGTTTTTT.

The gene calls are TRBV6-1 and TRBJ1-1; a possible D gene is TRBD1 (5 bases). V was pared by 7 bases and J by 0 bases, with 15 bases between. The CDR3 is made up of 15 amino acids. CDR1 and CDR2 (germline): MNHNS, SASEGT. The CDR3 region has the DNA TGTGCCAGCAACGGTTGGGGGTTTTTGAACACTGAAGCTTTCTTT. It is translated as CASNGWGFLNTEAFF.

Here the CDR3 DNA reads TGTGCCAGCAAACTCGGACAGGGAGACTACACCTTC. Translated: CASKLGQGDYTF. The chain carries TRBV11-3 and TRBJ1-2; 8 bases are a match to TRBD1. Per the germline V gene, CDR1 is SGHNT and CDR2 is YENEEA. Trimming took 7 bases from V and 10 from J; bases not matched to a gene: 8. The CDR3 runs 12 residues.

The rearrangement uses TRBV6-1 and TRBJ2-2, with TRBD2 matching 8 bases. The germline CDR1 and CDR2 sequences are MNHNS and SASEGT. The CDR3 has 16 residues. V trimming: 4 bases; J trimming: 0 bases; junction bases outside the gene matches: 4. CDR3 DNA: TGTGCCAGCAGTGGACGGGGGGGAACGAACACCGGGGAGCTGTTTTTT. Translating it yields CASSGRGGTNTGELFF.

The rearrangement joins TRBV7-9 to TRBJ1-2; TRBD1 matches at 8 bases. CDR1 is SEHNR, CDR2 FQNEAQ, per germline (reference sequence). The junction had 7 bases not matched to a gene; V was cut back by 4 bases and J by 6 bases. CDR3 length equals 14 residues. CDR3 protein: CASSSGQGRHGYTF. DNA for the CDR3: TGTGCCAGCAGCTCAGGACAGGGTAGACATGGCTACACCTTC.

The chain recombines TRBV10-3 with TRBJ2-1; D is possibly TRBD2 (7 bases). The V and J ends lost 3 bases and 5 bases respectively, with 11 bases between them. This CDR3 comprises 14 residues. CDR1 and CDR2 (germline): ENHRY, SYGVKD. The CDR3 is CAISDGGGHNEQFF. DNA for the CDR3: TGTGCCATCAGTGATGGGGGGGGCCACAATGAGCAGTTCTTC.

The V gene is TRBV19, the J gene TRBJ1-2; 12 nucleotides line up with TRBD1. CDR1 and CDR2 from the germline V gene are LNHDA and SQIVND (reference sequence). V shed 5 bases and J 2 bases; nucleotides not matched to a gene: 12. The CDR3 spans 18 residues. CDR3 in amino acids: CASSPYLGDRGRNYGYTF. The CDR3 DNA follows: TGTGCCAGTAGTCCCTATCTAGGGGACAGGGGGCGCAACTATGGCTACACCTTC.

The CDR3 spells CASSVGSYSTDTQYF. For the CDR3, the DNA is TGTGCCAGCAGTGTCGGGAGTTATAGTACAGATACGCAGTATTTT. The chain uses TRBV6-4 and TRBJ2-3; the D gene is possibly TRBD2 (6 bases). Trimming stripped 4 bases from V and 3 bases from J, with 14 bases between. There are 15 residues in the CDR3. Germline CDR1 and CDR2: MRHNA and SNTAGT.

This clone has only one observation. The chain recombines TRBV4-3 with TRBJ2-7; 13 bases map to TRBD2. CDR3 length equals 17 residues. The germline gives CDR1 LGHNA, CDR2 YSLEER. Losses at the gene ends were 3 bases for V and 3 bases for J; bases not matched to a gene: 8. The CDR3 loop reads CASSHTTSGGTRYEQYF. CDR3 nucleotide sequence: TGCGCCAGCAGCCACACGACTAGCGGGGGGACCCGCTACGAGCAGTACTTC.

The sample holds a few counts of this clone. This chain uses TRBV5-4 with TRBJ2-3; 7 bases agree with TRBD2. The CDR3 is made up of 16 amino acids. V was pared by 5 bases and J by 0 bases, with 9 bases of the junction left unmatched. CDR1 and CDR2 (germline): SGHNT, YYREEE (reference sequence). CDR3 nucleotide sequence: TGTGCCAGCAGTTGGGGGGGTGGTATAAGCACAGATACGCAGTATTTT. Amino acid sequence: CASSWGGGISTDTQYF.

The chain recombines TRBV4-3 with TRBJ2-5, with 9 bases aligning to TRBD1. V lost 0 bases to trimming and J lost 13 bases; unmatched junction nucleotides: 9. This CDR3 is 14 amino acids long. Germline V lookup: CDR1 LGHNA, CDR2 YSLEER. The CDR3 loop is CASSQEGTGTKRYF. As DNA, the CDR3 is TGCGCCAGCAGCCAAGAAGGGACAGGGACCAAGAGGTACTTC.

This chain uses TRBV30 with TRBJ1-2; D call uncertain. The CDR3 length is 12 residues. Trimming took 5 bases from V and 8 from J, leaving 15 bases between them. Germline V gene sequence: CDR1 GTSNPN, CDR2 SVGIG (reference sequence). CDR3 amino acids: CAWADRGNGYTF. The CDR3 nucleotides read TGTGCCTGGGCGGACCGAGGGAACGGCTACACCTTC.

The chain carries TRBV5-4 and TRBJ2-7; no definite D call. Germline CDR1 is SGHNT and CDR2 is YYREEE (reference sequence). The CDR3 runs 15 residues. Trimming stripped 4 bases from V and 0 bases from J, with 14 bases between. The CDR3: CASSPSSKNSYEQYF. The CDR3, as DNA: TGTGCCAGCAGCCCGTCTTCGAAAAACTCCTACGAGCAGTACTTC.

The chain recombines TRBV4-3 with TRBJ2-7; D assignment may be TRBD1 or TRBD2 (5 bases each). Germline CDR1 LGHNA, CDR2 YSLEER. This CDR3 region has 17 residues. V lost 0 bases and J lost 2, with 17 bases in between. Here the CDR3 DNA reads TGCGCCAGCAGCCAAGAAGTTCCCGGGACGGTTACCTACGAGCAGTACTTC. It specifies CASSQEVPGTVTYEQYF.

This clone has just a few counts. The gene calls are TRBV20-1 and TRBJ2-1, with TRBD1 matching 9 bases. Germline loops: CDR1 DFQATT, CDR2 SNEGSKA (reference sequence). There are 11 residues in the CDR3. The CDR3 spells CRGTGFNEQFF. The CDR3 DNA reads TGCAGAGGGACAGGGTTCAATGAGCAGTTCTTC.

The V call is TRBV27, the J call TRBJ2-3; maybe TRBD2 (7 bases). V lost 6 bases and J lost 1, with 17 bases in between. Germline assignment: CDR1 MNHEY and CDR2 SMNVEV (reference sequence). The CDR3 is made up of 16 amino acids. The CDR3 protein is CASSRSRGGGTDTQYF. In nucleotides, the CDR3 is TGTGCCAGCAGCCGAAGCAGGGGAGGGGGCACAGATACGCAGTATTTT.

The gene calls are TRBV2 and TRBJ2-5; D is perhaps TRBD1 (6 bases). Germline values: CDR1 SNHLY, CDR2 FYNNEI. The CDR3 consists of 12 residues. The V end lost 5 bases, the J end lost 5 bases, and 9 bases lay between the germline ends. CDR3 loop: CASSLDSETQYF. The CDR3 coding sequence is TGTGCCAGCAGTCTGGACAGTGAGACCCAGTACTTC. Full variable domain (remainder filled in from reference TRBV2 and TRBJ2-5): EPEVTQTPSHQVTQMGQEVILRCVPISNHLYFYWYRQILGQKVEFLVSFYNNEISEKSEIFDDQFSVERPDGSNFTLKIRSTKLEDSAMYFCASSLDSETQYFGPGTRLLVL.

The V call is TRBV27, the J call TRBJ2-7; D assignment may be TRBD1 or TRBD2 (5 bases each). Germline V gives CDR1 MNHEY, CDR2 SMNVEV (reference sequence). The CDR3 length is 15 residues. With 6 bases removed from V and 3 bases from J, the gap between germline ends came to 18 bases. The CDR3 bases are TGTGCCAGCAGCCCAACCGGGCGAGGGGACTACGAGCAGTACTTC. Amino acid sequence: CASSPTGRGDYEQYF.

As regards this clone: Compared with germline, one end of the junction differs, possibly owing to a read error. The chain employs TRBV11-2 and TRBJ2-7; TRBD1 aligns across 9 bases. Germline assignment: CDR1 SGHAT and CDR2 FQNNGV. The CDR3 covers 10 residues. The CDR3 sequence is CASREGGQGF. CDR3 nucleotide sequence: TGTGCCAGCAGGGAGGGGGGACAGGGCTTC.